The 8 T cell receptor beta chains presented below share a single source sample, sequenced in a study of CD8+CD57+ T cells in acquired aplastic anemia. Flow cytometry had shown expanded CD8+CD57+ cells in the patients chosen for sequencing. The TCR beta profiling, which covered VDJ combination and CDR3 sequence, was carried out using genomic DNA as the template. TCRdb recomputed calls from the reads with MiXCR, one row per CDR3 protein. The table records about 98,000 distinct CDR3 sequences, 55% to 80% of them present only once. Source material: sorted CD4+, CD8+, or CD8+CD57+ T cells (not recorded which) from PBMCs. The source of these receptors is a human donor with aplastic anemia.

The rearrangement links TRBV7-9 to TRBJ2-7; D is perhaps TRBD1 (5 bases). Germline CDR1 is SEHNR and CDR2 is FQNEAQ (reference sequence). This CDR3 contains 14 residues. Trimming removed 0 bases at V and 4 bases at J, with 10 bases between. The CDR3 loop is CASSLAGPGYEQYF. Written as DNA, the CDR3 is TGTGCCAGCAGCTTAGCGGGGCCCGGTTACGAGCAGTACTTC.

V usage is TRBV11-1 and J usage is TRBJ2-3; weak D call: TRBD1 (5 bases). V lost 1 base, J lost 2 bases, and 10 bases lay in between. This CDR3 is built from 15 residues. Germline V gene sequence: CDR1 SGHAT, CDR2 FQDESV (reference sequence). In DNA, the CDR3 is TGTGCCAGCAGCTTAGAAGACAGCAACACAGATACGCAGTATTTT. It is translated as CASSLEDSNTDTQYF.

This chain uses TRBV20-1 with TRBJ2-5; TRBD1 aligns across 10 bases. J was trimmed by 2 bases and V by 5 bases; bases with no gene match: 8. The CDR3 runs 15 residues. Germline V lookup: CDR1 DFQATT, CDR2 SNEGSKA (reference sequence). The CDR3 DNA reads TGCAGTGCTTTTCGGGACAGGGGAACACAAGAGACCCAGTACTTC. As protein: CSAFRDRGTQETQYF.

This sequence joins TRBV5-4 and TRBJ1-5; D uncertain. The CDR3 is made up of 15 amino acids. The germline V gene has CDR1 SGHNT and CDR2 YYREEE (reference sequence). V was pared by 6 bases and J by 10 bases, with 23 bases between. The CDR3 loop reads CASTRDGPHQKPQHF. CDR3 coding DNA: TGTGCCAGCACCCGTGACGGGCCGCATCAGAAACCCCAGCATTTT.

This chain links TRBV15 with TRBJ2-3; D could derive from TRBD1 or TRBD2 (6 bases each). V was clipped by 0 bases and J by 4 bases, with 14 bases between them. This CDR3 is 16 amino acids long. Germline-derived CDR1 and CDR2 are LNHNV and YYDKDF (reference sequence). The CDR3 bases are TGTGCCACCAGCAGAGATTTCCGGGGGCGCGCAGATACGCAGTATTTT. Amino acids: CATSRDFRGRADTQYF.

The V gene is TRBV7-2, the J gene TRBJ1-1, with a possible D match to TRBD1 (6 bases). CDR1 is SGHTA and CDR2 is FQGNSA in the germline V gene. The CDR3 has 11 residues. Deletions cut 5 bases from V and 11 bases from J, with 12 bases between. DNA of the CDR3: TGTGCCAGCAGCCAAAGAGGGGGGGCTTTCTTT. The encoded protein is CASSQRGGAFF.

This clonotype was seen a single time. V usage is TRBV27 and J usage is TRBJ1-4; D is ambiguous. Germline CDR1 and CDR2: MNHEY and SMNVEV (reference sequence). V was cut by 6 bases and J by 11 bases, with 13 bases left in between. CDR3 length: 12 amino acids. The CDR3 DNA is TGTGCCAGCAGCTCGGACGGCCGCAAACTGTTTTTT. Translation gives CASSSDGRKLFF.

V is TRBV2 and J is TRBJ2-3; tentatively, D is TRBD2 (6 bases). V was shortened by 3 bases and J by 0 bases, with 13 bases between the two germline ends. Germline V gene data show CDR1 as SNHLY and CDR2 as FYNNEI. The CDR3 is 16 residues long. The CDR3 reads CASSEGSGTSTDTQYF. The CDR3 coding sequence is TGTGCCAGCAGTGAGGGTAGCGGCACTAGCACAGATACGCAGTATTTT.